Sequencing of this T cell receptor beta chain was carried out in a study of blood T cell repertoires in COVID-19. On the study more broadly: Donors in the United States, Italy and Spain gave samples during acute or convalescent COVID-19. Sources were T cells, B-cell-depleted T cells, or PBMCs; the material itself was cDNA or gDNA.

Original processing notes: Counts of nucleated cells, estimated from reference gene primer amplification, were obtained. Sequencing was performed with immunoSEQ multiplex PCR; in TCRdb, only in-frame clones are kept and a portion is missing. V and J calls and clone size are those listed in that table; D and trimming were worked out from the DNA. This table holds tens of thousands of clones, roughly 90% found once. Germline values: CDR1 SEHNR, CDR2 FQNEAQ (reference sequence). The CDR3 is 14 residues long. The V gene end was trimmed by 3 bases and the J gene end by 8 bases; junction bases not matched to a gene: 8.

Sequenced input: peripheral blood. The clonotype originates from a woman aged 80 or over with acute or convalescent COVID-19. The chain couples TRBV7-9 to TRBJ1-2; the match to TRBD1 covers 8 bases. The CDR3 is CASSFRTGLVGYTF. The CDR3, as DNA: TGTGCCAGCAGCTTCCGGACAGGGCTAGTAGGCTACACCTTC.